This is a list of T cell receptor beta chains from one sample in a study of cytomegalovirus exposure and HLA in healthy donors. The method was immunoSEQ multiplex PCR; TCRdb's version includes in-frame clones alone and lacks a portion of them. The sample has about 130,000 clones; roughly 66% are singletons. The specimen sequenced was PBMCs. These receptors originate from a man aged 60 to 69 in good health and CMV-seropositive. CDR3s include the opening cysteine and the closing phenylalanine or tryptophan. The D gene is left open where the match is weak. Clone sizes are given selectively: once, few, many, or a class where the clone is expanded.

TRBJ2-6,NA,NA,TRBV2,TGTGCCAGCAGTGTGTACAGGGTAACCTCTGGGGCCAACGTCCTGACTTTC,CASSVYRVTSGANVLTF
TRBJ2-2,NA,NA,TRBV29-1,TGCAGCGTCTACGGACAGTTCGCGAACACCGGGGAGCTGTTTTTT,CSVYGQFANTGELFF
TRBJ2-5,NA,NA,TRBV9,TGTGCCAGCAGCGTAGGCAGGGAAGGGTATGAGCAGTACTTC,CASSVGREGYEQYF
TRBJ2-2,NA,TRBD1,TRBV28,TGTGCCAGCAGTCCGTCATGGACAGGTGCTACCGGGGAGCTGTTTTTT,CASSPSWTGATGELFF
TRBJ1-1,NA,TRBD1,TRBV5-4,TGTGCCAGCAGCTTGGTGGCAGGGGGTTCGGGTGAAGCTTTCTTT,CASSLVAGGSGEAFF
TRBJ2-6,NA,NA,TRBV9,TGTGCCAGCAGCCCGGACAGTTACTCTGGGGCCAACGTCCTGACTTTC,CASSPDSYSGANVLTF
TRBJ1-2,NA,TRBD1,TRBV28,TGTGCCAGCAGGTACCCGGGACAGACGGATGGCTACACCTTC,CASRYPGQTDGYTF
TRBJ1-2,NA,TRBD1,TRBV19,TGTGCCAGTAGTACCCGCCGACAGGGCTATCTCTATGGCTACACCTTC,CASSTRRQGYLYGYTF
TRBJ1-3,NA,TRBD1,TRBV5-6,TGTGCCAGCAGCGGGGCCACAGGGGCCGGAAACACCATATATTTT,CASSGATGAGNTIYF
TRBJ2-7,NA,NA,TRBV29-1,TGCAGCGTTTCGGGGGAAAGTCCTTTGACCTACGAGCAGTACTTC,CSVSGESPLTYEQYF
TRBJ2-5,NA,TRBD2,TRBV4-1,TGCGCCAGCAGCCAAGACGCGCAACGGGGGGGCCGGGAGACCCAGTACTTC,CASSQDAQRGGRETQYF
TRBJ1-2,NA,NA,TRBV29-1,TGCAGCGTCCTTAGGGCAGACGCGGGGGGCTACACCTTC,CSVLRADAGGYTF
TRBJ2-2,NA,NA,TRBV7-3,TGTGCCAGCAGCCGCGAAAGATGGAACACCGGGGAGCTGTTTTTT,CASSRERWNTGELFF
TRBJ2-1,NA,NA,TRBV10-1,TGCGCCAGCAGTGTTGGGGGGTTAGCCTACAATGAGCAGTTCTTC,CASSVGGLAYNEQFF
TRBJ1-6,NA,NA,TRBV29-1,TGCAGCGTAATGGACAGTTCTGGTTCACCCCTCCACTTT,CSVMDSSGSPLHF
TRBJ1-2,NA,NA,TRBV7-9,TGTGCCAGCAGCTTAGCGTTGGAGGGAGCCTATGGCTACACCTTC,CASSLALEGAYGYTF
TRBJ2-4,NA,NA,TRBV15,TGTGCCACCAGCCACGGCATAACAGGAACCGGAGCCAAAAACATTCAGTACTTC,CATSHGITGTGAKNIQYF
TRBJ2-5,NA,NA,TRBV28,TGTGCCAGCAGTTTAAGGCAGGGGCAGGGGACCCAGTACTTC,CASSLRQGQGTQYF
TRBJ2-2,once,NA,TRBV28,TGTGCCAGCGAACAGGGTAACACCGGGGAGCTGTTTTTT,CASEQGNTGELFF
TRBJ2-2,NA,TRBD1,TRBV5-1,TGCGCCAGCAGCCGCGGACAGGGGGCTATCACCGGGGAGCTGTTTTTT,CASSRGQGAITGELFF
TRBJ2-2,few,TRBD1,TRBV28,TGTGCCAGCAGTCACCGGGACAGGGCTGGGGAGCTGTTTTTT,CASSHRDRAGELFF
TRBJ2-2,NA,NA,TRBV5-1,TGCGCCAGCAGCTTGGACGGGGCCGGGGAGCTGTTTTTT,CASSLDGAGELFF
TRBJ2-3,NA,TRBD1,TRBV5-1,TGCGCCAGCAGCGGACAGGGGACAGATACGCAGTATTTT,CASSGQGTDTQYF
TRBJ2-1,NA,TRBD1,TRBV25-1,TGTGCCAGCCAATCCGGAGGGACAGGTAGGATCTATGAGCAGTTCTTC,CASQSGGTGRIYEQFF
TRBJ1-2,NA,TRBD1,TRBV7-2,TGTGCCAGCAGCTTCCAGGGGGCCTATGGCTACACCTTC,CASSFQGAYGYTF
TRBJ1-5,NA,NA,TRBV2,TGTGCCAGCAGTGAATTGGCAAGCAATCAGCCCCAGCATTTT,CASSELASNQPQHF
TRBJ2-3,NA,TRBD2,TRBV10-1,TGCGCCAGCAGCAGCGGGGGGAGAGTCACAGATACGCAGTATTTT,CASSSGGRVTDTQYF
TRBJ1-2,once,NA,TRBV5-4,TGTGCCAGCAGCTTGGATCGTGCGGCAGGGAGGGTTCTCAACTATGGCTACACCTTC,CASSLDRAAGRVLNYGYTF
TRBJ2-2,few,NA,TRBV30,TGTGCCTGGAGTCGGTCGAGCGGGTGGGAAGGCGGGGAGCTGTTTTTT,CAWSRSSGWEGGELFF
TRBJ2-7,few,NA,TRBV10-3,TGTGCCATCAGTGGGACTCGGCTTTCCTACGAGCAGTACTTC,CAISGTRLSYEQYF
TRBJ2-5,NA,TRBD1,TRBV9,TGTGCCAGCAGCCTGGGACAGGGTTTTCTAGAGACCCAGTACTTC,CASSLGQGFLETQYF
TRBJ1-1,NA,TRBD1,TRBV6-1,TGTGCCAGCAGCGAACCCCCAGGGGGCATGAACACTGAAGCTTTCTTT,CASSEPPGGMNTEAFF
TRBJ2-3,NA,NA,TRBV7-9,TGTGCCAGCAGCCCCCCAAGGGGGAGCACAGATACGCAGTATTTT,CASSPPRGSTDTQYF
TRBJ2-6,once,NA,TRBV7-2,TGTGCCAGCAGCTTCCGGGGAGTCAACGTCCTGACTTTC,CASSFRGVNVLTF
TRBJ2-1,NA,TRBD1,TRBV7-2,TGTGCCAGCAGCAAGGGACAGAATAACAATGAGCAGTTCTTC,CASSKGQNNNEQFF
TRBJ1-1,NA,NA,TRBV6-5,TGTGCCAGCAGTGAATTTCGGGACACTGAAGCTTTCTTT,CASSEFRDTEAFF
TRBJ1-4,NA,TRBD1,TRBV2,TGTGCCAGCAGGAGACTTGACAGGGACGAAAAACTGTTTTTT,CASRRLDRDEKLFF
TRBJ1-4,NA,NA,TRBV11-2,TGTGCCAGCAGCTTTCAGGGCCCCGGAAAACTGTTTTTT,CASSFQGPGKLFF
TRBJ1-6,NA,TRBD1,TRBV5-1,TGCGCCAGCAGCTGGGACAGGGGGGGTAATTCACCCCTCCACTTT,CASSWDRGGNSPLHF
TRBJ2-6,NA,NA,TRBV29-1,TGCAGCGTTGAAGATCGGTGGGCCAGCTCTGGGGCCAACGTCCTGACTTTC,CSVEDRWASSGANVLTF
TRBJ1-5,NA,TRBD1,TRBV28,TGTGCCAGCAGCCGAGGGGTGTGGGACAGGGATCAGCCCCAGCATTTT,CASSRGVWDRDQPQHF
TRBJ2-7,few,NA,TRBV30,TGTGCCTGGAGTGTTAGTGGGGGGGCCATTTCCTACGAGCAGTACTTC,CAWSVSGGAISYEQYF